This T cell receptor beta chain was sequenced in a study of CD8+ T cells in alopecia areata. Whole-study findings and limits: Resident alphabeta T-cell populations of normal skin are likewise subject to sequencing in scalp samples.

As the sequencing template, cDNA was produced by extracting RNA and reverse transcribing it. Assay used: immunoSEQ multiplex PCR; TCRdb lists only in-frame clones, some missing. Here the sample spans about 150,000 clones, 55% being singletons. This clone has only one observation. Its antigen remains unknown. Germline V gene data show CDR1 as MNHEY and CDR2 as SVGAGI. This CDR3 is built from 14 residues. The J segment lost 4 bases and the V segment lost 6 bases, leaving 4 bases of the junction unmatched. The chain couples TRBV6-5 to TRBJ1-1, with 11 positions matching TRBD1. The receptor was isolated from a human donor in good health. Sequenced sample: CD4+ T cells sorted from blood. Here the CDR3 DNA reads TGTGCCAGCAGCACGGACAGGGGGCTCACTGAAGCTTTCTTT. Its translation: CASSTDRGLTEAFF.